Listed below are T cell receptor beta chains from one sample, sequenced in a study of shared clonotypes between healthy human individuals. Method: immunoSEQ multiplex PCR; TCRdb's copy keeps in-frame clones and lacks some. The data hold 2 million to 2.5 million clones, with around 95% observed a single time. What was sequenced was naive CD4+ T cells sorted from blood. These receptors came from a man aged 18 to 35 in good health. CDR3s include the opening cysteine and the closing phenylalanine or tryptophan. The D gene is left open where the match is weak. The listing skips clone size in some rows; elsewhere it reads once, few, many or a size class.

CDR3 length,clone size,J gene,V gene,D gene,CDR3 DNA,CDR3 protein
17,-,TRBJ2-5,TRBV19,-,TGTGCCAGTAGCAGATGGGGGACCCAAGAGCTCCAAGAGACCCAGTACTTC,CASSRWGTQELQETQYF
14,-,TRBJ1-3,TRBV2,-,TGTGCCAGCAGTGGTCGACGGAATGGAAACACCATATATTTT,CASSGRRNGNTIYF
15,-,TRBJ2-7,TRBV4-1,TRBD1,TGCGCCAGCAGCCAATCCCGGGGACAGGGATACGAGCAGTACTTC,CASSQSRGQGYEQYF
15,once,TRBJ2-7,TRBV4-2,-,TGTGCCAGCAGCCAAGTTGTAGGGTATAGCTACGAGCAGTACTTC,CASSQVVGYSYEQYF
16,once,TRBJ2-2,TRBV9,TRBD2,TGTGCCAGCAGCGGAATGGGGACTAGCCTGACCGGGGAGCTGTTTTTT,CASSGMGTSLTGELFF
18,-,TRBJ2-1,TRBV18,TRBD1,TGTGCCAGCTCACCAGCTTACAGGGGGCCAATTTACTACAATGAGCAGTTCTTC,CASSPAYRGPIYYNEQFF
14,once,TRBJ2-7,TRBV5-1,-,TGCGCCAGCAGCTTGATAGGACCGACCTACGAGCAGTACTTC,CASSLIGPTYEQYF
14,once,TRBJ2-2,TRBV7-6,-,TGTGCCAGCAGCTTAGCGGGAGTGAACGGGGAGCTGTTTTTT,CASSLAGVNGELFF
15,-,TRBJ1-2,TRBV28,-,TGTGCCAGCACCGGCGGTCAGAGGAGGTCTGGAGGCTACACCTTC,CASTGGQRRSGGYTF
13,-,TRBJ2-7,TRBV5-6,-,TGTGCCAGCAGCGCGGGACTCTTATACGAGCAGTACTTC,CASSAGLLYEQYF
15,-,TRBJ1-2,TRBV5-7,TRBD1,TGTGCCAGCAGCTTTTATTGGGACAGGGTGGGTCGCTACACCTTC,CASSFYWDRVGRYTF
15,-,TRBJ2-3,TRBV6-5,-,TGTGCCAGCAGTGGGAGTAGACCTAGCACAGATACGCAGTATTTT,CASSGSRPSTDTQYF
14,-,TRBJ1-3,TRBV7-9,-,TGTGCCAGCAGACCGGGGCTGGGGCAAAACACCATATATTTT,CASRPGLGQNTIYF
14,-,TRBJ1-1,TRBV10-3,-,TGTGCCATCAGTGAGGGCAGCCTGAACACTGAAGCTTTCTTT,CAISEGSLNTEAFF
13,-,TRBJ1-2,TRBV5-6,-,TGTGCCAGCAGCTTGGTTAGGGGCTCGGGCTACACCTTC,CASSLVRGSGYTF
13,-,TRBJ1-1,TRBV18,-,TGTGCCAGCTCCGACGGAGCGAACACTGAAGCTTTCTTT,CASSDGANTEAFF
11,-,TRBJ1-1,TRBV30,-,TGTGCCTGGAGTAGTGGGGGGGAAGCTTTCTTT,CAWSSGGEAFF
18,-,TRBJ2-3,TRBV4-1,TRBD1,TGCGCCAGCAGCCAAGATGCGCATCGGACAGGTATGGCAGATACGCAGTATTTT,CASSQDAHRTGMADTQYF
14,-,TRBJ1-4,TRBV6-1,-,TGTGCCAGCAGGCAGGGTCCCACTAATGAAAAACTGTTTTTT,CASRQGPTNEKLFF
15,once,TRBJ1-1,TRBV27,-,TGTGCCAGCAGTTTATCGTCCAGGGCTAGTACTGAAGCTTTCTTT,CASSLSSRASTEAFF
14,-,TRBJ2-7,TRBV19,TRBD1,TGTGCCAGTAGCCGGGACAGGGTGAGGGACGAGCAGTACTTC,CASSRDRVRDEQYF
15,-,TRBJ1-2,TRBV28,TRBD1,TGTGCCAGCAGTCTCGTTCCGGGACAGGGAGGCGGCTACACCTTC,CASSLVPGQGGGYTF
14,-,TRBJ1-6,TRBV6-5,-,TGTGCCAGCGGTGGGGGAAACGGCAATTCACCCCTCCACTTT,CASGGGNGNSPLHF
13,once,TRBJ2-5,TRBV4-3,-,TGCGCCAGCAGCCAAGAACAAGGGGCGACCCAGTACTTC,CASSQEQGATQYF
20,-,TRBJ2-1,TRBV4-1,-,TGCGCCAGCAGCCAAGTATTAACCAAAACATTCAAGAGCTCCTACAATGAGCAGTTCTTC,CASSQVLTKTFKSSYNEQFF
14,-,TRBJ2-5,TRBV2,TRBD2,TGTGCCAGCAGTGGGGGAGCGGGGGTTGAGACCCAGTACTTC,CASSGGAGVETQYF
15,-,TRBJ2-1,TRBV5-1,TRBD2,TGCGCCAGCAGCTCCCTAGCGGGGGGGCGCAATGAGCAGTTCTTC,CASSSLAGGRNEQFF
14,-,TRBJ2-3,TRBV2,-,TGTGCCAGCAAGGGCGCCCAACTCACAGATACGCAGTATTTT,CASKGAQLTDTQYF
15,few,TRBJ1-6,TRBV7-2,-,TGTGCCAGCAGCTTAGTTCAGGGAGTGGAATCACCCCTCCACTTT,CASSLVQGVESPLHF
15,-,TRBJ2-7,TRBV6-5,TRBD1,TGTGCCAGCAGCGTAAAGACAGGGGCCCCCTACGAGCAGTACTTC,CASSVKTGAPYEQYF
15,-,TRBJ2-1,TRBV10-1,-,TGCGCCAGCAGTGAGATGGAAAGCTCCTACAATGAGCAGTTCTTC,CASSEMESSYNEQFF
15,-,TRBJ1-3,TRBV6-5,-,TGTGCCAGCAGTTACTCTCGGAGGACTGGAAACACCATATATTTT,CASSYSRRTGNTIYF
19,-,TRBJ2-6,TRBV4-2,-,TGTGCCAGCAGCCAAGACCTTAAGGGGTCGCCCTCTGGGGCCAACGTCCTGACTTTC,CASSQDLKGSPSGANVLTF
13,-,TRBJ2-3,TRBV9,-,TGTGCCAGCAGCGTAGAGCCCCGCGGTACGCAGTATTTT,CASSVEPRGTQYF
15,-,TRBJ2-2,TRBV30,-,TGTGCCTGGACCGGACAGCTTTCGAACACCGGGGAGCTGTTTTTT,CAWTGQLSNTGELFF
14,-,TRBJ2-1,TRBV19,-,TGTGCCAGTAGTATAGGCGAGACTAGCAATGAGCAGTTCTTC,CASSIGETSNEQFF
16,-,TRBJ2-5,TRBV5-1,-,TGCGCCAGCAGCTTGGATGGGGGTGTTGTTGCGGAGACCCAGTACTTC,CASSLDGGVVAETQYF
15,-,TRBJ2-3,TRBV9,TRBD1,TGTGCCAGCAGCGGTCGGACAGGGAGCACAGATACGCAGTATTTT,CASSGRTGSTDTQYF
15,-,TRBJ2-7,TRBV5-1,TRBD2,TGCGCCAGTAGCTTGGCGGGGGGCCCCACCTACGAGCAGTACTTC,CASSLAGGPTYEQYF
17,-,TRBJ2-2,TRBV18,TRBD1,TGTGCCAGCTCAGGCCGCGCGACAGGGGGTAACACCGGGGAGCTGTTTTTT,CASSGRATGGNTGELFF
16,-,TRBJ2-7,TRBV7-2,-,TGTGCCAGCAGCTTTCAATCTCTGCCCTTGAGTTACGAGCAGTACTTC,CASSFQSLPLSYEQYF